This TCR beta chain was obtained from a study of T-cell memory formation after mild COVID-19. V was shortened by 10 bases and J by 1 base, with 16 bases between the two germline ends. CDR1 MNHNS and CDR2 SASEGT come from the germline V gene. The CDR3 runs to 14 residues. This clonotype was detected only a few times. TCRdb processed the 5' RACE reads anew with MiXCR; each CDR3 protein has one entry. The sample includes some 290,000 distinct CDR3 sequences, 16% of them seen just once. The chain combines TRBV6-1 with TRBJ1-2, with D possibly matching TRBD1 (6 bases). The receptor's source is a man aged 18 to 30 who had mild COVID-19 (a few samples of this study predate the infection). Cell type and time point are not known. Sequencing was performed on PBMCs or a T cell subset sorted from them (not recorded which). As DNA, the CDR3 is TGTGCCACAACCGGAAGGGGGATTAACTATGGCTACACCTTC. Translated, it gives CATTGRGINYGYTF.